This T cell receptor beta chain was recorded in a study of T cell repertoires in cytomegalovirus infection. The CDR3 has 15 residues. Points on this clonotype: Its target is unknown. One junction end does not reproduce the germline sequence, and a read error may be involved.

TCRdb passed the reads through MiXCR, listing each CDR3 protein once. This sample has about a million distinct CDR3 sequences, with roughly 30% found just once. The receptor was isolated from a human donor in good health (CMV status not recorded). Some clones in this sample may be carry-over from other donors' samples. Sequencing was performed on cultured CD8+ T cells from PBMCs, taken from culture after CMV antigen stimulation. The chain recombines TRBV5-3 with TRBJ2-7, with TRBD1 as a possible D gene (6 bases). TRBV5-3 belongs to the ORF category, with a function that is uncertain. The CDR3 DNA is TGTGCCAGCAGCTTGGGTTACCAGGGGCTCTACGAGCAGTACTTC. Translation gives CASSLGYQGLYEQYF.